Below are 6 T cell receptor beta chains sequenced from a single sample in a study of T cell responses to AZD1222 COVID-19 vaccine. Produced via immunoSEQ multiplex PCR; TCRdb's table is partial and in-frame only. The sample lists about 150,000 clones, 85% to 90% occurring once. Sequencing used peripheral blood, obtained on day 0 of MenACWY control vaccination. These receptors were collected from an adult in good health.

This chain connects TRBV28 to TRBJ1-2; D call uncertain. Between the trimmed V and J ends, which lost 2 bases and 6 bases, there was a span of 10 bases. The CDR3 sequence is 13 residues long. In germline, CDR1 is MDHEN, CDR2 SYDVKM. CDR3 loop: CASSLLAGNGYTF. As DNA, the CDR3 is TGTGCCAGCAGTTTACTCGCGGGGAATGGCTACACCTTC.

The chain couples TRBV2 to TRBJ1-5; D call uncertain. This CDR3 contains 14 residues. The V gene lost 5 bases and the J gene lost 3 bases, with 11 bases spanning the gap. Germline V lookup: CDR1 SNHLY, CDR2 FYNNEI. The CDR3 nucleotides are TGTGCCAGCAGTAAGGTCTGGGACAATCAGCCCCAGCATTTT. The encoded protein is CASSKVWDNQPQHF.

CDR3 sequence reads: CASSLETVNTEAFF. Here the CDR3 DNA reads TGCGCCAGCAGCTTGGAAACGGTGAACACTGAAGCTTTCTTT. The rearrangement links TRBV5-1 to TRBJ1-1; D is ambiguous. In germline, CDR1 is SGHRS, CDR2 YFSETQ. The CDR3 extends over 14 amino acids. The V and J ends lost 0 bases and 0 bases respectively, with 6 bases between them.

This chain connects TRBV7-2 to TRBJ2-3, with 9 positions matching TRBD2. Germline V lookup: CDR1 SGHTA, CDR2 FQGNSA. After removal of 1 base from V and 7 bases from J, the junction contained 6 bases not matched to a gene. CDR3 size: 15 residues. CDR3 residues: CASSLEGREGYTQYF. The CDR3 DNA reads as TGTGCCAGCAGCTTAGAAGGGCGGGAGGGATATACGCAGTATTTT.

This clone was seen a single time. The CDR3 sequence: CASRGFLNEETQYF. For the CDR3, the DNA is TGCGCCAGCAGGGGATTCCTAAACGAAGAGACCCAGTACTTC. The chain carries TRBV5-1 and TRBJ2-5; D is unresolved. Germline loops: CDR1 SGHRS, CDR2 YFSETQ. Trimming left V 5 bases short and J 3 bases short, with 14 bases between. There are 14 residues in the CDR3.

V usage is TRBV28 and J usage is TRBJ1-3; the D gene is possibly TRBD1 (6 bases). CDR1 is MDHEN and CDR2 is SYDVKM in the germline V gene. The CDR3 runs 15 residues. Trimming took off 8 bases at V and 2 bases at J, with 16 bases between the two ends. CDR3 in DNA: TGTGCCAGCCGAGGTGGGGGCTGGACTGGAAACACCATATATTTT. This translates into CASRGGGWTGNTIYF.